These 5 T cell receptor beta chains share one sample of origin, sequenced in a study of breast tumors, draining lymph nodes, adjacent tissues. Samples came from axillary lymph nodes draining the breast cancer. TCRdb called the multiplex PCR reads again in MiXCR, with one record for every CDR3 protein. Among 100,000 or so distinct CDR3 sequences listed, 20% to 25% were seen once. Source material: axillary lymph node tissue. Receptors originate from a female donor with breast cancer. Some clones in this sample may be carry-over from other donors' samples.

The chain joins TRBV30 to TRBJ1-1; 7 nucleotides match TRBD1. The CDR3 totals 13 residues. Germline assignment: CDR1 GTSNPN and CDR2 SVGIG (reference sequence). Unmatched junction bases numbered 1, after V lost 3 bases and J lost 0 bases. CDR3 residues: CAWRGQMNTEAFF. CDR3 in DNA: TGTGCCTGGAGGGGACAGATGAACACTGAAGCTTTCTTT.

This clonotype was seen at least ten times. CDR3 DNA sequence: TGTGCCAGCAGCCCCCAAGACAGGAAAGAGACCCAGTACTTC. Residues: CASSPQDRKETQYF. The chain carries TRBV11-2 and TRBJ2-5; D is perhaps TRBD1 (6 bases). Germline CDR1 and CDR2: SGHAT and FQNNGV. The CDR3 loop spans 14 amino acids. V was shortened by 5 bases and J by 3 bases, with 13 bases between the two germline ends.

The sample holds a few counts of this clonotype. V and J are TRBV28 and TRBJ2-2; no clear D. Trimming cost V 6 bases and J 1 base, with 6 bases left between them. CDR1 and CDR2 (germline): MDHEN, SYDVKM. There are 13 residues in the CDR3. CDR3 loop: CASREQNTGELFF. In nucleotides, the CDR3 is TGTGCCAGCAGGGAACAGAACACCGGGGAGCTGTTTTTT.

This clonotype has a count of ten or more. V usage is TRBV13 and J usage is TRBJ2-3; 7 nucleotides agree with TRBD1. The CDR3 is 13 residues long. Trimming removed 5 bases from V and 6 bases from J; junction bases left unmatched: 5. The germline V gene has CDR1 PRHDT and CDR2 FYEKMQ (reference sequence). As DNA, the CDR3 is TGTGCCAGCAGCGAACAGGGGTGGGATACGCAGTATTTT. It encodes CASSEQGWDTQYF.

Ten or more counts support this clonotype. V gene TRBV9 combines with J gene TRBJ2-7, with D unresolved. Germline V gene lookup returns CDR1 SGDLS and CDR2 YYNGEE. V lost 4 bases, J lost 3 bases, and 14 bases lay in between. This CDR3 is 14 amino acids long. This CDR3 is CASSKGSLSYEQYF. CDR3 nucleotides: TGTGCCAGCAGCAAAGGCAGCTTAAGCTACGAGCAGTACTTC.